A selection of T cell receptor beta chains follows, all from one sample in a study of control samples from healthy donors and cancer patients. The table came from immunoSEQ multiplex PCR; TCRdb's copy has only in-frame clones and leaves some out. The sample shows over 65,000 clones, about 89% of them seen only once. Sequences were obtained from PBMCs. The receptor set was obtained from a woman between 45 and 60 years old with colorectal cancer. The CDR3 runs from the conserved cysteine through the conserved F or W. Each record gives: clone size, J gene, D gene, V gene, CDR3 DNA, CDR3 protein. D genes are given only for firm matches. A clone size is listed for some rows: how often the clone was seen (once, few, many), or a class if it is expanded.

abundance: -; j_gene: TRBJ1-5; d_gene: -; v_gene: TRBV6-5; CDR3nt: TGTGCCAGCAGCGGGTACTGGGGGGAGGAGCCCCAGCATTTT; CDR3aa: CASSGYWGEEPQHF
abundance: -; j_gene: TRBJ2-1; d_gene: TRBD1; v_gene: TRBV19; CDR3nt: TGTGCCAGTAGTATCGGACAGGGGCCCAATGAGCAGTTCTTC; CDR3aa: CASSIGQGPNEQFF
abundance: -; j_gene: TRBJ2-5; d_gene: -; v_gene: TRBV4-1; CDR3nt: TGCGCCAGCAGCCAAGCGCCGGGTGTGGGGAGAGGGGAGACCCAGTACTTC; CDR3aa: CASSQAPGVGRGETQYF
abundance: once; j_gene: TRBJ1-5; d_gene: -; v_gene: TRBV7-2; CDR3nt: TGTGCCAGCAGCGCCGGCGGGGGACAGCCCCAGCATTTT; CDR3aa: CASSAGGGQPQHF
abundance: -; j_gene: TRBJ2-1; d_gene: -; v_gene: TRBV15; CDR3nt: TGTGCCACCAGCGGGACGGGGGGCCCATACAATGAGCAGTTCTTC; CDR3aa: CATSGTGGPYNEQFF
abundance: -; j_gene: TRBJ1-1; d_gene: -; v_gene: TRBV30; CDR3nt: TGTGCCTGGAGGGGGTTGGGGGGGACTGAAGCTTTCTTT; CDR3aa: CAWRGLGGTEAFF
abundance: -; j_gene: TRBJ1-1; d_gene: -; v_gene: TRBV27; CDR3nt: TGTGCCAGCGGACCTCGGCAAGCTTTCTTT; CDR3aa: CASGPRQAFF
abundance: -; j_gene: TRBJ1-2; d_gene: -; v_gene: TRBV5-8; CDR3nt: TGTGCCACCCTTAAACGCTCAGGGTACTATGGCTACACCTTC; CDR3aa: CATLKRSGYYGYTF
abundance: -; j_gene: TRBJ1-1; d_gene: -; v_gene: TRBV7-8; CDR3nt: TGTGCCAGCAGCTCCAGGGGCGGGGGCACTGAAGCTTTCTTT; CDR3aa: CASSSRGGGTEAFF
abundance: -; j_gene: TRBJ1-1; d_gene: TRBD1; v_gene: TRBV6-5; CDR3nt: TGTGCCAGCAAGGGACAGGGGCCTGAAGCTTTCTTT; CDR3aa: CASKGQGPEAFF
abundance: -; j_gene: TRBJ2-3; d_gene: TRBD2; v_gene: TRBV6-6; CDR3nt: TGTGCCAGCAGTTCCCGACTAGCGGCGAACACAGATACGCAGTATTTT; CDR3aa: CASSSRLAANTDTQYF
abundance: -; j_gene: TRBJ2-2; d_gene: -; v_gene: TRBV6-2/TRBV6-3; CDR3nt: TGTGCCAGCAGTTTCCCCAGGCCCGACACCGGGGAGCTGTTTTTT; CDR3aa: CASSFPRPDTGELFF
abundance: -; j_gene: TRBJ1-1; d_gene: TRBD1; v_gene: TRBV6-1; CDR3nt: TGTGCCAGCAGTGAATCCTTCCCAGGGGGTGAAGCTTTCTTT; CDR3aa: CASSESFPGGEAFF
abundance: -; j_gene: TRBJ2-2; d_gene: -; v_gene: TRBV11-3; CDR3nt: TGTGCCAGCAGCCAGGGACAATACACCGGGGAGCTGTTTTTT; CDR3aa: CASSQGQYTGELFF
abundance: -; j_gene: TRBJ1-5; d_gene: -; v_gene: TRBV18; CDR3nt: TGTGCCAGCTCACCGGGGAGCAATCAGCCCCAGCATTTT; CDR3aa: CASSPGSNQPQHF
abundance: -; j_gene: TRBJ1-6; d_gene: -; v_gene: TRBV5-5; CDR3nt: TGTGCCAGCAGCTTGGTGTGGGGATCACCCCTCCACTTT; CDR3aa: CASSLVWGSPLHF
abundance: -; j_gene: TRBJ2-5; d_gene: TRBD2; v_gene: TRBV6-2/TRBV6-3; CDR3nt: TGTGCCAGCAGTCTTACTAGCGGGGGGGCAGAGACCCAGTACTTC; CDR3aa: CASSLTSGGAETQYF
abundance: -; j_gene: TRBJ2-5; d_gene: -; v_gene: TRBV25-1; CDR3nt: TGTGCCAGCAGTGAAGGCCCCGCGGGGTTGGAGACCCAGTACTTC; CDR3aa: CASSEGPAGLETQYF
abundance: -; j_gene: TRBJ2-6; d_gene: -; v_gene: TRBV24-1; CDR3nt: TGTGCCACCAGTGAACGGGCTGGGGCCAACGTCCTGACTTTC; CDR3aa: CATSERAGANVLTF
abundance: -; j_gene: TRBJ1-2; d_gene: -; v_gene: TRBV7-2; CDR3nt: TGTGCCAGCAGCTTAAGGGGTCCCTATGGCTACACCTTC; CDR3aa: CASSLRGPYGYTF
abundance: -; j_gene: TRBJ1-4; d_gene: TRBD1; v_gene: TRBV5-6; CDR3nt: TGTGCCAGCAGCCCAAGCGACAGGGGGCACGAAAAACTGTTTTTT; CDR3aa: CASSPSDRGHEKLFF
abundance: -; j_gene: TRBJ2-5; d_gene: TRBD1; v_gene: TRBV6-1; CDR3nt: TGTGCCAGCAGTGAACAGGGGGTCGGAGAGACCCAGTACTTC; CDR3aa: CASSEQGVGETQYF
abundance: -; j_gene: TRBJ1-4; d_gene: -; v_gene: TRBV12-5; CDR3nt: TGTGCTAGTGGTTTAAATGGGCCTGGAAAACTGTTTTTT; CDR3aa: CASGLNGPGKLFF
abundance: -; j_gene: TRBJ2-3; d_gene: TRBD2; v_gene: TRBV2; CDR3nt: TGTGCCAGCAGTGAAGGGGCTAGCGGGGGACCGGCAGATACGCAGTATTTT; CDR3aa: CASSEGASGGPADTQYF
abundance: -; j_gene: TRBJ1-1; d_gene: -; v_gene: TRBV7-2; CDR3nt: TGTGCCAGCGGAAGGACGTTAGAAGCTTTCTTT; CDR3aa: CASGRTLEAFF
abundance: -; j_gene: TRBJ1-1; d_gene: -; v_gene: TRBV7-9; CDR3nt: TGTGCCAGCAGCAACGCGGGACTTTCTGAAGCTTTCTTT; CDR3aa: CASSNAGLSEAFF
abundance: -; j_gene: TRBJ1-1; d_gene: TRBD1; v_gene: TRBV27; CDR3nt: TGTGCCAGCAGTCGGGACAGGTACACTGAAGCTTTCTTT; CDR3aa: CASSRDRYTEAFF
abundance: once; j_gene: TRBJ2-2; d_gene: -; v_gene: TRBV18; CDR3nt: TGTGCCAGCTCACTTCTCGGGGGTAGAAACACCGGGGAGCTGTTTTTT; CDR3aa: CASSLLGGRNTGELFF
abundance: -; j_gene: TRBJ1-2; d_gene: -; v_gene: TRBV20-1; CDR3nt: TGCAGTGCTAGTTACAGAAACTATGGCTACACCTTC; CDR3aa: CSASYRNYGYTF
abundance: once; j_gene: TRBJ1-2; d_gene: -; v_gene: TRBV30; CDR3nt: TGTGCCTGGAGGGGGACCGGGATCTATGGCTACACCTTC; CDR3aa: CAWRGTGIYGYTF
abundance: -; j_gene: TRBJ1-2; d_gene: -; v_gene: TRBV28; CDR3nt: TGTGCCAGCAGCTCTGGGGCCCCCGGGGGCTACACCTTC; CDR3aa: CASSSGAPGGYTF
abundance: once; j_gene: TRBJ2-3; d_gene: TRBD2; v_gene: TRBV6-6; CDR3nt: TGTGCCAGCGGGCAGCGGGGGGGCTTAGATACGCAGTATTTT; CDR3aa: CASGQRGGLDTQYF
abundance: -; j_gene: TRBJ2-2; d_gene: TRBD1; v_gene: TRBV5-4; CDR3nt: TGTGCCAGCAGCAGGGGACAGGGGGCGGACACCGGGGAGCTGTTTTTT; CDR3aa: CASSRGQGADTGELFF
abundance: -; j_gene: TRBJ1-3; d_gene: -; v_gene: TRBV15; CDR3nt: TGTGCCACCCTTTTCGGAAACACCATATATTTT; CDR3aa: CATLFGNTIYF
abundance: -; j_gene: TRBJ1-2; d_gene: -; v_gene: TRBV7-2; CDR3nt: TGTGCCAGCAGGAAGGTGGGTGGTGGCTACACCTTC; CDR3aa: CASRKVGGGYTF
abundance: -; j_gene: TRBJ2-1; d_gene: -; v_gene: TRBV13; CDR3nt: TGTGCCAGCAGCTTTCCGACAGACTTCCCCTACAATGAGCAGTTCTTC; CDR3aa: CASSFPTDFPYNEQFF